This T cell receptor (beta chain) was documented in a study of blood T cell repertoires in COVID-19. The CDR3 spans 15 residues. V lost 5 bases and J lost 2; bases outside the gene matches: 4. The germline gives CDR1 SGHTA, CDR2 FQGNSA. The method was immunoSEQ multiplex PCR; TCRdb's version includes in-frame clones alone and lacks a portion of them. The sample records 400,000 to 450,000 clones, approximately 90% being singletons. This clone was detected a few times. The sequence came from a young man who had recovered from COVID-19. The chain employs TRBV7-2 and TRBJ1-5, with TRBD1 matching over 9 bases. Source material: PBMCs or T cells enriched from blood (not recorded which). CDR3 in DNA: TGTGCCAGCAGCCCGACAGGGGGGGGCAATCAGCCCCAGCATTTT. Amino acid sequence: CASSPTGGGNQPQHF.